These 20 T cell receptor beta chains originate from one sample sequenced in a study of cytomegalovirus exposure and HLA in healthy donors. The study ran its PCR with 60 Vbeta and 13 Jbeta primers. TCRdb's copy holds only in-frame clones and misses some; the assay was immunoSEQ multiplex PCR. The sample includes some 65,000 clones, about 65% seen only once; the top ten take 25%. The sequencing sample was made of PBMCs. Source of these receptors: a man aged 45-65 years in good health and CMV-seropositive.

The CDR3 DNA sequence: TGTGCCAGCAGCTTAAGCTGGCAAGAGACCCAGTACTTC. It is translated as CASSLSWQETQYF. The chain is built from TRBV7-2 and TRBJ2-5; D gene unclear. V lost 2 bases, J lost 2 bases, and 6 bases lay in between. The CDR3 is 13 residues long. Germline V gene sequence: CDR1 SGHTA, CDR2 FQGNSA.

The chain is built from TRBV29-1 and TRBJ2-2, with a weak D call TRBD1 (5 bases). V was clipped by 4 bases and J by 0 bases, with 9 bases between them. This CDR3 spans 14 amino acids. Germline V CDR1 and CDR2: SQVTM, ANQGSEA. This chain's CDR3 is CSVVGQANTGELFF. In DNA form, the CDR3 reads TGCAGCGTTGTTGGACAAGCGAACACCGGGGAGCTGTTTTTT.

The genes are TRBV6-1 and TRBJ2-2; 8 bases are a match to TRBD1. The germline V gene encodes CDR1 MNHNS and CDR2 SASEGT. J lost 4 bases, V lost 7 bases, and 8 bases had no gene match. The CDR3 consists of 15 residues. The CDR3 loop reads CASTPLDRVTGELFF. The CDR3 DNA follows: TGTGCCAGCACCCCCTTGGACAGGGTCACCGGGGAGCTGTTTTTT.

The chain links TRBV14 to TRBJ1-2, with D possibly TRBD1 on 5 matching bases. Trimming left V 0 bases short and J 2 bases short, with 13 bases between. This CDR3 contains 16 residues. Germline V gives CDR1 SGHDN, CDR2 FVKESK. CDR3 sequence (DNA): TGTGCCAGCAGCCAAGATTCAGGACATGCAAACTATGGCTACACCTTC. It translates to CASSQDSGHANYGYTF. The whole variable domain, filled in from reference TRBV14 and TRBJ1-2, reads EAGVTQFPSHSVIEKGQTVTLRCDPISGHDNLYWYRRVMGKEIKFLLHFVKESKQDESGMPNNRFLAERTGGTYSTLKVQPAELEDSGVYFCASSQDSGHANYGYTFGSGTRLTVV.

The chain employs TRBV2 and TRBJ1-5; D might be TRBD1 (6 bases). CDR1 and CDR2 from the germline V gene are SNHLY and FYNNEI. The V end lost 6 bases, the J end lost 3 bases, and 9 bases lay between the germline ends. The CDR3 runs 13 residues. The CDR3 nucleotides are TGTGCCAGCAGAAGACAGGACAATCAGCCCCAGCATTTT. Protein product: CASRRQDNQPQHF.

The gene calls are TRBV19 and TRBJ1-5; possibly TRBD1 for D (6 bases). CDR1 LNHDA and CDR2 SQIVND come from the germline V gene (reference sequence). V was trimmed by 7 bases and J by 4 bases, leaving 23 bases between them. The CDR3 spans 17 residues. The CDR3 DNA sequence: TGTGCCAGTAAGTTCTTCCGCGGTGGACAGTTAAATCAGCCCCAGCATTTT. Translation: CASKFFRGGQLNQPQHF.

The CDR3 sequence is CASSFRAGPGQFF. In nucleotides, the CDR3 is TGTGCCAGCAGCTTTAGGGCGGGTCCAGGGCAGTTCTTC. The V gene is TRBV7-2, the J gene TRBJ2-1, with D maybe TRBD2 (5 bases). Germline CDR1 and CDR2: SGHTA and FQGNSA. This CDR3 has 13 residues. V was clipped by 3 bases and J by 12 bases, with 15 bases between them.

Written as DNA, the CDR3 is TGCGCCAGCAGCTTGTCCCCCGCAGGGGGCTACACCGGGGAGCTGTTTTTT. The encoded protein is CASSLSPAGGYTGELFF. V gene TRBV5-1 combines with J gene TRBJ2-2; 8 nucleotides align to TRBD1. V was clipped by 1 base and J by 3 bases; unmatched bases: 8. The CDR3 has 17 amino acids. CDR1 and CDR2 from the germline V gene are SGHRS and YFSETQ.

This clone was detected only a few times. The rearrangement uses TRBV19 and TRBJ1-5, with D possibly matching TRBD1 (5 bases). The CDR3 runs to 19 residues. CDR1 and CDR2 from the germline V gene are LNHDA and SQIVND (reference sequence). Deletions cut 0 bases from V and 2 bases from J, with 20 bases between. For the CDR3, the DNA is TGTGCCAGTAGTATAGATTCCCCAGGTGGGGCGCGAGGCAATCAGCCCCAGCATTTT. It specifies CASSIDSPGGARGNQPQHF.

This clone was recorded once. The gene calls are TRBV14 and TRBJ2-6; tentative D call: TRBD2 (6 bases). Germline V gene lookup returns CDR1 SGHDN and CDR2 FVKESK. Trimming removed 4 bases at V and 0 bases at J, with 7 bases between. This CDR3 has 15 residues. CDR3 sequence reads: CASSLGGSGANVLTF. CDR3 sequence (DNA): TGTGCCAGCAGCCTCGGGGGCTCTGGGGCCAACGTCCTGACTTTC.

Here the CDR3 reads CASSYVRGGGELFF. DNA of the CDR3: TGTGCCAGCAGTTACGTGCGGGGTGGCGGGGAGCTGTTTTTT. The chain has TRBV6-6 and TRBJ2-2, with TRBD2 as a possible D gene (6 bases). The germline V and J ends were trimmed by 2 bases and 7 bases, with 11 bases remaining between them. The CDR3 sequence is 14 residues long. In germline, CDR1 is MNHNY, CDR2 SVGAGI (reference sequence).

The gene calls are TRBV4-3 and TRBJ2-5; 7 bases are a match to TRBD2. The CDR3 extends over 14 amino acids. The germline V gene has CDR1 LGHNA and CDR2 YSLEER. J lost 5 bases, V lost 1 base, and 4 bases had no gene match. The chain's CDR3 is CASSQGLAGETQYF. The CDR3, as DNA: TGCGCCAGCAGCCAAGGACTAGCTGGGGAGACCCAGTACTTC.

This clone occurred a few times. V and J are TRBV7-2 and TRBJ2-2; the D gene is possibly TRBD1 (6 bases). CDR1 and CDR2 (germline): SGHTA, FQGNSA. Trimming stripped 4 bases from V and 4 bases from J, with 10 bases between. CDR3 length: 14 residues. The CDR3, as DNA: TGTGCCAGCAGCTCCGGACAGATCACCGGGGAGCTGTTTTTT. Translated: CASSSGQITGELFF.

This chain uses TRBV5-8 with TRBJ1-2; D may be TRBD1 (5 bases). Germline CDR1 SGHTS, CDR2 YDEGEE. V gave up 2 bases and J gave up 4 bases, with 15 bases separating them. The CDR3 runs to 15 residues. The chain's CDR3 is CASSLGTGAIYGYTF. DNA for the CDR3: TGTGCCAGCAGCTTAGGTACAGGTGCTATCTATGGCTACACCTTC.

The chain couples TRBV2 to TRBJ2-7, with 8 bases fitting TRBD1. The length of the CDR3 is 15 residues. The ends lost 6 bases at V and 0 bases at J; junction bases unmatched: 7. Germline V lookup: CDR1 SNHLY, CDR2 FYNNEI. The CDR3 sequence is CASSDGQGISYEQYF. The CDR3 nucleotides read TGTGCCAGCAGCGATGGACAGGGAATCTCCTACGAGCAGTACTTC.

This rearrangement joins TRBV7-9 to TRBJ2-3; D remains unclear. Germline CDR1 SEHNR, CDR2 FQNEAQ (reference sequence). This CDR3 is 15 amino acids long. V lost 5 bases and J 5 bases, leaving 17 bases between the germline ends. The CDR3 coding sequence is TGTGCCAGCAGCCCGCCGCAGGCTGGCTTAGATACGCAGTATTTT. It yields the protein CASSPPQAGLDTQYF.

V gene TRBV14 combines with J gene TRBJ2-3; maybe TRBD2 (6 bases). The V gene lost 7 bases and the J gene lost 0 bases, with 11 bases spanning the gap. Germline CDR1 and CDR2: SGHDN and FVKESK. The CDR3 has 14 amino acids. In DNA form, the CDR3 reads TGTGCCAGCACCCCGGGACTGAGCACAGATACGCAGTATTTT. Translated, it gives CASTPGLSTDTQYF. The full variable domain, its missing parts supplied by reference TRBV14 and TRBJ2-3, is EAGVTQFPSHSVIEKGQTVTLRCDPISGHDNLYWYRRVMGKEIKFLLHFVKESKQDESGMPNNRFLAERTGGTYSTLKVQPAELEDSGVYFCASTPGLSTDTQYFGPGTRLTVL.

This rearrangement joins TRBV29-1 to TRBJ2-5, with 8 bases lining up with TRBD2. The CDR3 length is 18 residues. V dropped 6 bases and J dropped 1; count of bases not matched to a gene: 19. The V gene's germline CDR1 is SQVTM and CDR2 ANQGSEA. CDR3 DNA: TGCAGCGTAGCCGGGACTAGTTTTGCCCCGGGGAGCCAAGAGACCCAGTACTTC. Translating gives CSVAGTSFAPGSQETQYF.

V gene TRBV19 combines with J gene TRBJ2-1; 10 bases are shared with TRBD2. Per the germline V gene, CDR1 is LNHDA and CDR2 is SQIVND (reference sequence). Germline trimming cut 2 bases from V and 2 bases from J; bases unmatched to any gene: 12. The CDR3 loop spans 19 amino acids. The CDR3 spells CASSITLPSGSVAYNEQFF. CDR3 coding DNA: TGTGCCAGTAGTATAACCCTCCCTAGCGGGAGTGTCGCCTACAATGAGCAGTTCTTC.

The chain is built from TRBV6-6 and TRBJ2-2, with 9 bases lining up with TRBD2. V shed 6 bases, J shed 4 bases, and the junction held 9 bases outside the gene matches. The CDR3 extends over 16 amino acids. The germline V gene has CDR1 MNHNY and CDR2 SVGAGI (reference sequence). Written as DNA, the CDR3 is TGTGCCAGCAGACTCCAAGCGGGAGGTTTCACCGGGGAGCTGTTTTTT. Translation gives CASRLQAGGFTGELFF.